Listed below are T cell receptor beta chains from one sample, sequenced in a study of shared clonotypes between healthy human individuals. The method was immunoSEQ multiplex PCR; TCRdb's version includes in-frame clones alone and lacks a portion of them. The sample lists 500,000 or so clones; 95% to 96% were seen once. Specimen: naive CD4+ T cells sorted from blood. The receptors were sampled from a woman in her 30s in good health. The CDR3 runs from the conserved cysteine through the conserved F or W. Fields, in order: clone size, CDR3 length, D gene, J gene, V gene, CDR3 DNA, CDR3 protein. A D gene is named only where the DNA matches it firmly. Part of the rows lack a size; the others show once, few, many or a class for expanded clones.

NA,16,TRBD1,TRBJ2-1,TRBV7-9,TGTGCCAGCAGCTTGATATATCGGACAGGGGAGAATGAGCAGTTCTTC,CASSLIYRTGENEQFF
NA,12,NA,TRBJ2-7,TRBV28,TGTGCCAGCAGTCAACAGGTATACGAGCAGTACTTC,CASSQQVYEQYF
NA,16,NA,TRBJ2-3,TRBV7-3,TGTGCCAGCAGCGGACTAAGCGGAGCCCGCACAGATACGCAGTATTTT,CASSGLSGARTDTQYF
NA,15,TRBD2,TRBJ2-1,TRBV9,TGTGCCAGCAGCGCTAGCGGGGGAGACTACAATGAGCAGTTCTTC,CASSASGGDYNEQFF
NA,16,TRBD1,TRBJ1-1,TRBV14,TGTGCCAGCAGCCAAGCCGGGACAGGGGGGAGCACTGAAGCTTTCTTT,CASSQAGTGGSTEAFF
NA,15,NA,TRBJ2-7,TRBV11-1,TGTGCCAGCAGCTTATGGGGTCTAGCCGACCACGAGCAGTACTTC,CASSLWGLADHEQYF
NA,13,NA,TRBJ2-5,TRBV7-9,TGTGCCAGCAGCTCCCTCGGACGTGAGACCCAGTACTTC,CASSSLGRETQYF
NA,14,TRBD2,TRBJ2-5,TRBV5-1,TGCGCCAGCAGCCCGGGAGGGGTCCAAGAGACCCAGTACTTC,CASSPGGVQETQYF
NA,18,TRBD2,TRBJ2-1,TRBV7-8,TGTGCCAGCAGCCCCGGGGTAGCGGGATTCTCCTCCTACAATGAGCAGTTCTTC,CASSPGVAGFSSYNEQFF
NA,14,TRBD2,TRBJ2-1,TRBV7-9,TGTGCCAGCAGTCTCGTCGGGAGGGACAATGAGCAGTTCTTC,CASSLVGRDNEQFF
NA,13,NA,TRBJ2-5,TRBV19,TGTGCCAGTAGTACCGACTGGCAAGAGACCCAGTACTTC,CASSTDWQETQYF
NA,14,NA,TRBJ1-5,TRBV28,TGTGCCAGCAGTCCTAGTCAGGGCGACCAGCCCCAGCATTTT,CASSPSQGDQPQHF
NA,17,NA,TRBJ1-3,TRBV11-2,TGTGCCAGCAGCCCATACCTGGGACCGACCTCTGGAAACACCATATATTTT,CASSPYLGPTSGNTIYF
once,14,NA,TRBJ1-1,TRBV6-5,TGTGCCAGCAGTAATGGGGGCACGAACACTGAAGCTTTCTTT,CASSNGGTNTEAFF
NA,17,TRBD2,TRBJ2-3,TRBV10-3,TGTGCCATCAGTGAGGATCTAGCGGGAGGGCCGACAGATACGCAGTATTTT,CAISEDLAGGPTDTQYF
NA,18,TRBD1,TRBJ2-7,TRBV2,TGTGCCAGCAGGCCCGTGGTCGGCTCCGGGACAGCCTCCTACGAGCAGTACTTC,CASRPVVGSGTASYEQYF
NA,16,TRBD2,TRBJ2-3,TRBV10-3,TGTGCCTGCACCACCTCAGCGGGAGGGCGCCCAGATACGCAGTATTTT,CACTTSAGGRPDTQYF
NA,14,NA,TRBJ1-2,TRBV5-1,TGCGCCAGCAGTTTGAGGAGACCTAACTATGGCTACACCTTC,CASSLRRPNYGYTF
NA,14,TRBD1,TRBJ2-1,TRBV6-6,TGTGCCAGCAGTGACAGGGGCGGGGACAATGAGCAGTTCTTC,CASSDRGGDNEQFF
once,14,TRBD1,TRBJ1-1,TRBV19,TGTGCCAGTAGTATAGAGACAGGGGAAGTTGAAGCTTTCTTT,CASSIETGEVEAFF
NA,14,TRBD2,TRBJ2-7,TRBV2,TGTGCCAGCAGAGTAAGCGGGAGTAGATACGAGCAGTACTTC,CASRVSGSRYEQYF
NA,15,NA,TRBJ2-1,TRBV27,TGTGCCAGCAGTTTAGACGTGACTTCCTACAATGAGCAGTTCTTC,CASSLDVTSYNEQFF
NA,15,TRBD1,TRBJ1-2,TRBV4-1,TGCGCCAGCAGCCAACCTACAGGGGGCGCGTATGGCTACACCTTC,CASSQPTGGAYGYTF
once,12,NA,TRBJ1-1,TRBV29-1,TGCAGCGTCGAGCGGGGAGCAGCAGAAGCTTTCTTT,CSVERGAAEAFF
NA,17,NA,TRBJ2-2,TRBV7-2,TGTGCCAGCAGCCCCGCGGGGCGGCCGAGGAACACCGGGGAGCTGTTTTTT,CASSPAGRPRNTGELFF
NA,14,TRBD1,TRBJ1-1,TRBV5-1,TGCGCCAGCAGCTCGGACAGGGGCCTTTTCCCCCCTATCTTT,CASSSDRGLFPPIF
NA,14,NA,TRBJ1-1,TRBV7-9,TGTGCCAGCAGCTTATCAGCGACGGGCACTGAAGCTTTCTTT,CASSLSATGTEAFF
NA,17,NA,TRBJ2-1,TRBV14,TGTGCCAGCAGCCAAGGCAATCCGGTAAGCTCCTACAATGAGCAGTTCTTC,CASSQGNPVSSYNEQFF